The 3 T cell receptor beta chains below come from one sample, sequenced in a study of shared clonotypes between healthy human individuals. Repertoires were generated with immunoSEQ multiplex PCR, while TCRdb's copy carries only in-frame clones and drops some. There are around 600,000 clones in the sample; roughly 98% occur only once, and 0.3% to 0.35% lies in the top ten. In the naive CD8 group, cells lacked CD45RO and were positively selected for CCR7, so terminally differentiated effector memory CD45RA+ cells were left out. The sequenced material came from naive CD8+ T cells sorted from blood. The receptor set was obtained from a young man in good health.

This rearrangement joins TRBV14 to TRBJ2-7; D gene uncertain. The CDR3 has 15 amino acids. CDR1 and CDR2 (germline): SGHDN, FVKESK. The V end was cut by 0 bases, the J end by 3 bases, with 12 bases between. The CDR3 loop is CASSQDTWLSYEQYF. The DNA for the CDR3 is TGTGCCAGCAGCCAAGATACGTGGTTAAGCTACGAGCAGTACTTC.

The chain combines TRBV11-2 with TRBJ2-7; D call uncertain. V lost 1 base, J lost 0 bases, and 7 bases lay in between. The V gene's germline CDR1 is SGHAT and CDR2 FQNNGV. The CDR3 covers 14 residues. CDR3 in amino acids: CASSLGMSSYEQYF. The CDR3 DNA follows: TGTGCCAGCAGCTTAGGTATGAGCTCCTACGAGCAGTACTTC.

This chain connects TRBV27 to TRBJ2-1; no reliable D call. This CDR3 is 14 amino acids long. Per germline, CDR1 MNHEY and CDR2 SMNVEV (reference sequence). V was pared by 6 bases and J by 5 bases, with 14 bases between. The CDR3 loop is CASSPPEVNNEQFF. The CDR3 DNA sequence: TGTGCCAGCAGCCCCCCCGAAGTCAACAATGAGCAGTTCTTC.